The 28 T cell receptor beta chains reported below all come from one sample, sequenced in a study of regulatory dendritic cells for organ transplantation (dated by TCRdb to 2015 to 2018). Library construction relied on the immunoSEQ multiplex PCR assay. Sourced from immuneACCESS, this table was stored by TCRdb with only in-frame sequences that have V and J called. A share of the clones is absent; for the studies checked, an unresolved V gene accounts for under half, and the remainder has no known explanation. The sample table records under 35,000 clones; approximately 88% of these occur just once. The ten biggest clones cover over 0.06% of the sample. The sequencing input was naive CD4+ T cells from blood. The cell subset or site label here, explained by the study, means: CD45RA+ naive T cells. The receptor set was obtained from a human donor in good health.

The chain uses TRBV19 and TRBJ1-4, with D possibly TRBD1 on 5 matching bases. The CDR3 contains 14 residues. The V gene lost 3 bases and the J gene lost 2 bases, with 7 bases spanning the gap. In germline, CDR1 is LNHDA, CDR2 SQIVND (reference sequence). The CDR3, as DNA: TGTGCCAGTAGTATTCGACAGACTAATGAAAAACTGTTTTTT. Its translation is CASSIRQTNEKLFF.

This chain connects TRBV6-6 to TRBJ1-2, with D maybe TRBD1 (5 bases). V lost 2 bases and J 6 bases, leaving 19 bases between the germline ends. CDR3 length: 16 amino acids. Germline CDR1 MNHNY, CDR2 SVGAGI (reference sequence). The CDR3 coding sequence is TGTGCCAGCAGTTACCCCGAGGCGGAGGGGTTGGATGGCTACACCTTC. It specifies CASSYPEAEGLDGYTF.

In the case of this clone: One end of the junction fails to match germline, which may point to a read error. The chain employs TRBV29-1 and TRBJ2-3; TRBD1 aligns across 9 bases. CDR3 length equals 12 residues. Germline V CDR1 and CDR2: SQVTM, ANQGSEA. The CDR3 DNA is TGCAGCGTTGAAGACCCCAGGGACAGGGTTTCTTTT. Protein: CSVEDPRDRVSF.

The chain employs TRBV14 and TRBJ1-2; D gene ambiguous. Trimming stripped 4 bases from V and 0 bases from J, with 12 bases between. The CDR3 sequence is 15 residues long. Germline CDR1 reads SGHDN; CDR2 reads FVKESK. For the CDR3, the DNA is TGTGCCAGCAGCCGACTGCTGAGAGCTAACTATGGCTACACCTTC. It encodes CASSRLLRANYGYTF.

This clone was seen a few times. The V gene is TRBV30, the J gene TRBJ1-2; D is unclear. Per the germline V gene, CDR1 is GTSNPN and CDR2 is SVGIG (reference sequence). Trimming removed 0 bases from V and 4 bases from J, with 9 bases in between. The CDR3 totals 13 residues. CDR3 loop: CAWSVIVAYGYTF. The CDR3 region has the DNA TGTGCCTGGAGTGTAATCGTTGCCTATGGCTACACCTTC.

The DNA for the CDR3 is TGTGCCAGCAGTACCACAGGAGATGGCTACACCTTC. The encoded protein is CASSTTGDGYTF. The rearrangement joins TRBV6-5 to TRBJ1-2; D may be TRBD1 (5 bases). V was trimmed by 5 bases and J by 6 bases, leaving 10 bases between them. Germline V gene lookup returns CDR1 MNHEY and CDR2 SVGAGI. CDR3 size: 12 residues.

This clone appeared once. V and J are TRBV6-5 and TRBJ1-3, with D unresolved. Trimming removed 0 bases at V and 0 bases at J, with 9 bases between. CDR3 size: 16 residues. Germline V gene data show CDR1 as MNHEY and CDR2 as SVGAGI. DNA of the CDR3: TGTGCCAGCAGTTACTCGCTAACCGGCTCTGGAAACACCATATATTTT. Amino acid sequence: CASSYSLTGSGNTIYF.

J is TRBJ2-2 and V is TRBV21-1; the table's TRBD2 call for D was not verified on the DNA. TRBV21-1 is assigned pseudogene status. The CDR3 extends over 21 amino acids. CDR3 bases: TGTGCCAGCAGCAAAGTCGCTAACCTAGCGGGGGGTATCGCGAACACCGGGGAGCTGTTTTTT. Translating it yields CASSKVANLAGGIANTGELFF.

The V and J genes are TRBV9 and TRBJ2-3, with 8 bases lining up with TRBD2. The CDR3 has 16 residues. Germline V lookup: CDR1 SGDLS, CDR2 YYNGEE. The V and J ends lost 0 bases and 2 bases, in that order; junction bases with no gene match: 5. The DNA for the CDR3 is TGTGCCAGCAGCGTAGGGGCTAGCGGGTACACAGATACGCAGTATTTT. Translated, it gives CASSVGASGYTDTQYF.

The chain combines TRBV2 with TRBJ2-2, with 7 nucleotides matching TRBD2. Germline V gene lookup returns CDR1 SNHLY and CDR2 FYNNEI. V shed 3 bases, J shed 3 bases, and the junction held 7 bases outside the gene matches. There are 16 residues in the CDR3. Here the CDR3 reads CASSEWASGYTGELFF. The CDR3 DNA follows: TGTGCCAGCAGTGAGTGGGCTAGCGGATACACCGGGGAGCTGTTTTTT.

The chain uses TRBV18 and TRBJ2-1; 13 nucleotides agree with TRBD2. Trimming at V came to 4 bases and at J to 5 bases, leaving 2 bases not matched to a gene. The CDR3 length is 15 residues. From germline, CDR1 is KGHSH and CDR2 LQKENI. The CDR3 is CASSLGLAGDNEQFF. CDR3 sequence (DNA): TGTGCCAGCTCACTCGGACTAGCGGGGGACAATGAGCAGTTCTTC.

This rearrangement joins TRBV6-1 to TRBJ2-5; D is undetermined. CDR1 and CDR2 from the germline V gene are MNHNS and SASEGT. The V and J ends lost 1 base and 5 bases respectively, with 5 bases between them. The CDR3 consists of 12 residues. The DNA of the CDR3 is TGTGCCAGCAGTGAAGTGCGGGAGACCCAGTACTTC. Translating it yields CASSEVRETQYF.

The chain recombines TRBV2 with TRBJ1-5; 7 nucleotides agree with TRBD1. Germline values: CDR1 SNHLY, CDR2 FYNNEI. The CDR3 has 15 amino acids. Unmatched junction bases numbered 6, after V lost 4 bases and J lost 3 bases. The CDR3 protein is CASSAGTVINQPQHF. CDR3 in DNA: TGTGCCAGCAGTGCCGGGACAGTAATCAATCAGCCCCAGCATTTT.

This chain joins TRBV5-1 and TRBJ1-1; a weak D match, TRBD1 (6 bases). The CDR3 runs 16 residues. Trimming left V 0 bases short and J 1 base short, with 13 bases between. Germline CDR1 is SGHRS and CDR2 is YFSETQ. CDR3 in DNA: TGCGCCAGCAGCTTGGTACCAGGGGCTGCGAACACTGAAGCTTTCTTT. Amino acids: CASSLVPGAANTEAFF.

The rearrangement links TRBV30 to TRBJ1-4; TRBD1 matches 8 bases. Germline-derived CDR1 and CDR2 are GTSNPN and SVGIG (reference sequence). Germline trimming cut 3 bases from V and 10 bases from J; bases unmatched to any gene: 7. This CDR3 comprises 13 residues. CDR3 nucleotides: TGTGCCTGGAGCCCAGGGGGCCGTGGAAAACTGTTTTTT. Protein: CAWSPGGRGKLFF.

The CDR3 sequence is CASSLIAVSYNEQFF. The CDR3 DNA reads TGTGCCAGCAGCTTGATCGCGGTCTCCTACAATGAGCAGTTCTTC. J is TRBJ2-1 and V is TRBV11-3, with no clear D. Germline values: CDR1 SGHNT, CDR2 YENEEA. The CDR3 is made up of 15 amino acids. Trimming removed 3 bases from V and 0 bases from J, with 9 bases in between.

The gene calls are TRBV30 and TRBJ2-7, with TRBD1 matching over 9 bases. CDR1 and CDR2 (germline): GTSNPN, SVGIG (reference sequence). The CDR3 length is 14 residues. The V and J ends lost 8 bases and 0 bases, in that order; junction bases with no gene match: 8. CDR3 sequence reads: CATSPDRGSYEQYF. The CDR3 coding sequence is TGTGCCACAAGCCCGGACAGGGGCTCCTACGAGCAGTACTTC.

The V and J genes are TRBV30 and TRBJ1-4; D is unresolved. Per germline, CDR1 GTSNPN and CDR2 SVGIG (reference sequence). The V end was cut by 3 bases, the J end by 8 bases, with 7 bases between. CDR3 length equals 11 residues. CDR3 sequence: CAWRRQEKLFF. The CDR3 nucleotides read TGTGCCTGGAGGAGACAAGAAAAACTGTTTTTT.

V usage is TRBV7-9 and J usage is TRBJ2-3; TRBD2 agrees at 7 bases. CDR3 length equals 16 residues. Per germline, CDR1 SEHNR and CDR2 FQNEAQ (reference sequence). With V trimmed by 0 bases and J by 3 bases, 6 bases remained unmatched. The CDR3 spells CASSLAAGGGTDTQYF. The CDR3, as DNA: TGTGCCAGCAGCTTAGCGGCTGGGGGAGGGACAGATACGCAGTATTTT.

V and J are TRBV19 and TRBJ2-7, with TRBD1 matching 11 bases. The germline V gene has CDR1 LNHDA and CDR2 SQIVND (reference sequence). The J segment lost 4 bases and the V segment lost 6 bases, leaving 8 bases of the junction unmatched. The CDR3 consists of 15 residues. As DNA, the CDR3 is TGTGCCAGTAGAAATCCGGGACAGGGGGGGTACGAGCAGTACTTC. It codes for CASRNPGQGGYEQYF.

The chain employs TRBV15 and TRBJ2-7; the match to TRBD1 covers 8 bases. This CDR3 is built from 15 residues. The junction had 10 bases not matched to a gene; V was cut back by 4 bases and J by 5 bases. The V gene's germline CDR1 is LNHNV and CDR2 YYDKDF (reference sequence). CDR3 nucleotide sequence: TGTGCCACCAGCATCCCGGGGGCAGGGGGCGACGAGCAGTACTTC. It codes for CATSIPGAGGDEQYF.

In its sample, this clone was seen once. The rearrangement joins TRBV2 to TRBJ2-5; TRBD2 might be the D (7 bases). The CDR3 is 14 residues long. V was shortened by 9 bases and J by 5 bases, with 19 bases between the two germline ends. Germline-derived CDR1 and CDR2 are SNHLY and FYNNEI. This CDR3 reads CASHEGRGGETQYF. The CDR3 DNA reads TGTGCCAGTCACGAGGGAAGGGGGGGGGAGACCCAGTACTTC.

Here the CDR3 DNA reads TGCGCCAGCAGTCCCAACGGAGGAGGTCGGGAGACCCAGTACTTC. It encodes CASSPNGGGRETQYF. The chain carries TRBV10-1 and TRBJ2-5; D is possibly TRBD2 (5 bases). CDR3 length: 15 residues. Germline values: CDR1 WNHNN, CDR2 SYGVQD (reference sequence). Trimming removed 5 bases at V and 5 bases at J, with 18 bases between.

The J gene is TRBJ2-7, the V gene TRBV11-3; 12 bases line up with TRBD1. The CDR3 is made up of 14 amino acids. From germline, CDR1 is SGHNT and CDR2 YENEEA. V lost 4 bases, J lost 5 bases, and 3 bases stayed unmatched. CDR3 DNA: TGTGCCAGCAGCTGGGGACAGGGGGCAAACGAGCAGTACTTC. Residues: CASSWGQGANEQYF.

The J gene is TRBJ1-1, the V gene TRBV6-1, with TRBD1 matching 8 bases. Germline-derived CDR1 and CDR2 are MNHNS and SASEGT. The CDR3 is 15 amino acids. With V trimmed by 5 bases and J by 1 base, 6 bases remained unmatched. CDR3 residues: CASSLSGTGNTEAFF. CDR3 nucleotide sequence: TGTGCCAGCAGTCTCTCCGGGACAGGGAACACTGAAGCTTTCTTT.

The V and J genes are TRBV7-3 and TRBJ2-2; 7 bases fit TRBD1. The CDR3 has 15 residues. J gave up 5 bases and V 1 base, and 4 bases lay outside the gene matches. CDR1 and CDR2 (germline): SGHTA, FQGTGA. This chain's CDR3 is CASSLIQGWTGELFF. As DNA, the CDR3 is TGTGCCAGCAGCTTAATACAGGGGTGGACCGGGGAGCTGTTTTTT.

The V and J genes are TRBV5-4 and TRBJ2-2; a possible D gene is TRBD2 (6 bases). CDR1 is SGHNT and CDR2 is YYREEE in the germline V gene (reference sequence). V lost 3 bases and J lost 6, with 15 bases in between. The CDR3 is made up of 15 amino acids. The CDR3 nucleotides are TGTGCCAGCAGCTGGCACGGGACTCCCTCCGGGGAGCTGTTTTTT. Translation gives CASSWHGTPSGELFF. The full variable domain, its missing parts supplied by reference TRBV5-4 and TRBJ2-2, is ETGVTQSPTHLIKTRGQQVTLRCSSQSGHNTVSWYQQALGQGPQFIFQYYREEENGRGNFPPRFSGLQFPNYSSELNVNALELDDSALYLCASSWHGTPSGELFFGEGSRLTVL.

As for this clone: Other nucleotide sequences from this sample produce the same CDR3. The V gene is TRBV27, the J gene TRBJ2-5; D remains ambiguous. V was shortened by 0 bases and J by 4 bases, with 3 bases between the two germline ends. The CDR3 is 12 amino acids. Germline-derived CDR1 and CDR2 are MNHEY and SMNVEV (reference sequence). CDR3: CASSLSGETQYF. As DNA, the CDR3 is TGTGCCAGCAGTTTATCAGGAGAGACCCAGTACTTC.